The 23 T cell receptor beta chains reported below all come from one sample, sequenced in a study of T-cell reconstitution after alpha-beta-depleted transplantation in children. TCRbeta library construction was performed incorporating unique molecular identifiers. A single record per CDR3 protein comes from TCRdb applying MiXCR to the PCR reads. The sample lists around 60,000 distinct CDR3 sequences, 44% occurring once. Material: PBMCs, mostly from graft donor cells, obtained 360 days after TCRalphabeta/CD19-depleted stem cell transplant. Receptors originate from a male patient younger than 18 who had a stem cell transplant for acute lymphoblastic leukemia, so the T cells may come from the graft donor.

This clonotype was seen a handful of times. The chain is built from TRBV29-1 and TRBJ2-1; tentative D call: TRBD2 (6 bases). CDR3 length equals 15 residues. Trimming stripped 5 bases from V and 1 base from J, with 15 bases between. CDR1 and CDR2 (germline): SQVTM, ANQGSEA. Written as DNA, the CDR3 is TGCAGCGTTCTCCTCGACGGGAGATCCTACAATGAGCAGTTCTTC. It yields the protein CSVLLDGRSYNEQFF.

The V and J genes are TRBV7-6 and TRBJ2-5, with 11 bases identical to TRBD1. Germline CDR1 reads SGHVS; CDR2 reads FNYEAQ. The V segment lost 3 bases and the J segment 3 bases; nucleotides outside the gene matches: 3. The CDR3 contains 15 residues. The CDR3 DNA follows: TGTGCCAGCAGCTTCCCGGGACAGGGGGAAGAGACCCAGTACTTC. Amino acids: CASSFPGQGEETQYF.

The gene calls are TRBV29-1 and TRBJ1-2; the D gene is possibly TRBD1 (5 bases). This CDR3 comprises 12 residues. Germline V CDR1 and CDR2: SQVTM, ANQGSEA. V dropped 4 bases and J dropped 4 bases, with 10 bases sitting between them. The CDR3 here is CSVAGTGYGYTF. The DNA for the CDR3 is TGCAGCGTTGCCGGGACCGGCTATGGCTACACCTTC.

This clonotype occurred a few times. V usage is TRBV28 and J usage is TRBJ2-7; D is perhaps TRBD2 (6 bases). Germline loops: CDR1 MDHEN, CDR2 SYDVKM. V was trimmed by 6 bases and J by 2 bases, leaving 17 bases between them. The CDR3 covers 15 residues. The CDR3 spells CASRSPGDPTYEQYF. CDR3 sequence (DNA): TGTGCCAGCAGATCTCCGGGGGACCCCACCTACGAGCAGTACTTC.

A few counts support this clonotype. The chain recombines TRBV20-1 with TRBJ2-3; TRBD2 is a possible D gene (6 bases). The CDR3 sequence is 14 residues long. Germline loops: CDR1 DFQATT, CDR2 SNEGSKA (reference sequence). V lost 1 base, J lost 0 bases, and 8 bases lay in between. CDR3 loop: CSARGGTSTDTQYF. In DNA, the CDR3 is TGCAGTGCTAGAGGCGGGACCAGCACAGATACGCAGTATTTT.

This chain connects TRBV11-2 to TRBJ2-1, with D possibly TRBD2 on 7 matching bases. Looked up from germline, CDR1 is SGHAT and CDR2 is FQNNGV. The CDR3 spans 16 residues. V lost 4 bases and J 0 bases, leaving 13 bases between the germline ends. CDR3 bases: TGTGCCAGCAGCTCAGGAGGGGGGGACTCCTACAATGAGCAGTTCTTC. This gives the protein CASSSGGGDSYNEQFF.

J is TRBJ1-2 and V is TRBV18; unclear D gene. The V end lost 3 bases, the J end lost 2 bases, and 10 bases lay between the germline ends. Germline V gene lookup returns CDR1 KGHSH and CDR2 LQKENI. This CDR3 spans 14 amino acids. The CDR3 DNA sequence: TGTGCCAGCTCACCTGAGACACTAAACTATGGCTACACCTTC. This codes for CASSPETLNYGYTF.

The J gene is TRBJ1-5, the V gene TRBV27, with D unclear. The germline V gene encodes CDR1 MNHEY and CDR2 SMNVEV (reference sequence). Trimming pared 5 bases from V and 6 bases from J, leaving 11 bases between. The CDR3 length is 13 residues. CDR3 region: CASSAPGVQPQHF. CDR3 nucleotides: TGTGCCAGCAGTGCCCCCGGAGTTCAGCCCCAGCATTTT.

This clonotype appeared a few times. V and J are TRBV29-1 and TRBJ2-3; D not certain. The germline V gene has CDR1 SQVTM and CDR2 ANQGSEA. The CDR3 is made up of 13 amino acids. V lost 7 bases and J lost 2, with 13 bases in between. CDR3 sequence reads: CSAWAGNTDTQYF. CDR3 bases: TGCAGCGCCTGGGCAGGAAACACAGATACGCAGTATTTT.

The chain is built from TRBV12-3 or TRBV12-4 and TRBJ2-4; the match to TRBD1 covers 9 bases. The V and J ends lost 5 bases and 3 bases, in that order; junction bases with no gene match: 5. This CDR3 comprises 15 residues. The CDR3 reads CASSKQGASKNIQYF. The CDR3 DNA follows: TGTGCCAGCAGTAAACAGGGGGCGAGCAAAAACATTCAGTACTTC.

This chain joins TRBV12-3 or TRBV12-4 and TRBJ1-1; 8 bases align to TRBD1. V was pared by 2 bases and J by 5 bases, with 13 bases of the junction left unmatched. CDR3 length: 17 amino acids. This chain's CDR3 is CASSLSIARDRRTEAFF. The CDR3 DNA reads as TGTGCCAGCAGTTTATCTATCGCGAGGGACAGGAGGACTGAAGCTTTCTTT.

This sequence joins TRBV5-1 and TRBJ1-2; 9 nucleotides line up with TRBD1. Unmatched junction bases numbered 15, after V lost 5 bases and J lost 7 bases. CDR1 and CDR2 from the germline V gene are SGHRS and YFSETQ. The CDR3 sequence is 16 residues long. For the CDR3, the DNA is TGCGCCAGCAGTTTACAGGGGGCAGCTATGGGAGGTGGCTACACCTTC. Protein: CASSLQGAAMGGGYTF.

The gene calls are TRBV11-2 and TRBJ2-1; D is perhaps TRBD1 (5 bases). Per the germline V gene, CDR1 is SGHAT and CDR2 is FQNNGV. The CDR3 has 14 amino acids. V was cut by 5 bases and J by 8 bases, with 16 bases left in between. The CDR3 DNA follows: TGTGCCAGCAGCCCACCCCAGGGTTCGGATGAGCAGTTCTTC. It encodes CASSPPQGSDEQFF.

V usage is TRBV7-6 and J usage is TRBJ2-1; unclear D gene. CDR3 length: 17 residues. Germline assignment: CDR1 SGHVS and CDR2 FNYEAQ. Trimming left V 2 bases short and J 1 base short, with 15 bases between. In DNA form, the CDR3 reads TGTGCCAGCAGCTTAACGTTACCAGAATCATCCTACAATGAGCAGTTCTTC. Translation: CASSLTLPESSYNEQFF.

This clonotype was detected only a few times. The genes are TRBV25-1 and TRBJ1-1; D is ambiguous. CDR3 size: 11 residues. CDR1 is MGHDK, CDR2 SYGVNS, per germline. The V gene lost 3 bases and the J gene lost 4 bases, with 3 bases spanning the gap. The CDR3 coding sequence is TGTGCCAGCAGTGACAGCACTGAAGCTTTCTTT. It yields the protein CASSDSTEAFF.

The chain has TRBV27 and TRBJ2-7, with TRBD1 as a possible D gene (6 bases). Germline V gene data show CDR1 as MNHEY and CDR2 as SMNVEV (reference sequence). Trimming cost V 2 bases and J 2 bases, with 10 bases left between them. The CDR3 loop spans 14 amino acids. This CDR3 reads CASSLTGLPYEQYF. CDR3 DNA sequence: TGTGCCAGCAGTTTAACAGGGTTACCCTACGAGCAGTACTTC.

The CDR3 sequence: CASSIGTKYEQYF. Here the CDR3 DNA reads TGTGCCAGCAGTATCGGGACAAAGTACGAGCAGTACTTC. The chain carries TRBV28 and TRBJ2-7; a weak D match, TRBD1 (6 bases). CDR1 and CDR2 from the germline V gene are MDHEN and SYDVKM. V was pared by 5 bases and J by 4 bases, with 12 bases between. This CDR3 spans 13 amino acids.

The CDR3 DNA reads as TGTGCCAGCAGCTTGAGGCTAACTAGCACAGATACGCAGTATTTT. It specifies CASSLRLTSTDTQYF. This chain uses TRBV7-3 with TRBJ2-3; no reliable D call. The V gene's germline CDR1 is SGHTA and CDR2 FQGTGA. V shed 3 bases and J shed 0 bases, with 10 bases lying between them. The CDR3 length is 15 residues.

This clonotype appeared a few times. In DNA form, the CDR3 reads TGTGCCAGCAGCCCCGGGACAGGGAATTACGAGCAGTACTTC. Translation gives CASSPGTGNYEQYF. The chain carries TRBV5-6 and TRBJ2-7; TRBD1 agrees at 9 bases. CDR3 size: 14 residues. Germline V gives CDR1 SGHDT, CDR2 YYEEEE. V trimming: 4 bases; J trimming: 4 bases; junction bases outside the gene matches: 6.

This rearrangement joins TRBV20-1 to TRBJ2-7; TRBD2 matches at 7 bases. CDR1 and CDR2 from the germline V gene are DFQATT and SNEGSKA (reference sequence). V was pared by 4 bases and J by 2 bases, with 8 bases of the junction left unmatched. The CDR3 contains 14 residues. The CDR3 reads CSANHGRLTYEQYF. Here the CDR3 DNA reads TGCAGTGCTAATCACGGGAGGCTCACCTACGAGCAGTACTTC.

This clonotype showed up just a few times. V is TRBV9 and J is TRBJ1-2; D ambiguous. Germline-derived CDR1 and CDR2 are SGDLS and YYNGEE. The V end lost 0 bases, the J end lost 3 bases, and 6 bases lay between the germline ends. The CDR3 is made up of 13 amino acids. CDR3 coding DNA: TGTGCCAGCAGCGTAGGGCATGACTATGGCTACACCTTC. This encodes CASSVGHDYGYTF.

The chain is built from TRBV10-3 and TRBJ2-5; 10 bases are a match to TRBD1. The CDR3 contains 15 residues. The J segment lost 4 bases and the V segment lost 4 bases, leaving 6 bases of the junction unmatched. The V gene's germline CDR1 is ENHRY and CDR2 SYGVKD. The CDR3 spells CAISGPGTGAETQYF. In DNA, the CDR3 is TGTGCCATCAGTGGTCCCGGGACAGGGGCAGAGACCCAGTACTTC.

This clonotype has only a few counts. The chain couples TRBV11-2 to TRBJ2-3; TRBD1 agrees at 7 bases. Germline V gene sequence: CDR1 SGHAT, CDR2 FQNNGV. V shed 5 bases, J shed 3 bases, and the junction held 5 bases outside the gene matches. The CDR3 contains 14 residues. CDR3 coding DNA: TGTGCCAGCAGCCGTTTGACAGGGACAGATACGCAGTATTTT. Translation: CASSRLTGTDTQYF.